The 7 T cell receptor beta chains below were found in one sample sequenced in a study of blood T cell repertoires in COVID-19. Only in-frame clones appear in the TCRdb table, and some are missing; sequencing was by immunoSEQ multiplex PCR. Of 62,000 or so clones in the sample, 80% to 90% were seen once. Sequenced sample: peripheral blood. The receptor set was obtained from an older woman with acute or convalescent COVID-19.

CDR3 bases: TGTGCCAGCAGCCCGCCCCAGGGCACAGATACGCAGTATTTT. Protein sequence: CASSPPQGTDTQYF. J is TRBJ2-3 and V is TRBV5-5; D not resolved. This CDR3 contains 14 residues. V shed 4 bases and J shed 1 base, with 10 bases lying between them. The germline CDR1 and CDR2 sequences are SGHKS and YYEKEE (reference sequence).

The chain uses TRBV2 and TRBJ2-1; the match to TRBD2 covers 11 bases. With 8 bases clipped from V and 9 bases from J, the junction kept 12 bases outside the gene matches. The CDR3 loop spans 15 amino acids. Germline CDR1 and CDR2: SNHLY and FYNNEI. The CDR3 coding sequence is TGTGCCAGCGACTTTGGGCTAGCGGGGGGAGGTGAGCAGTTCTTC. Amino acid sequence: CASDFGLAGGGEQFF.

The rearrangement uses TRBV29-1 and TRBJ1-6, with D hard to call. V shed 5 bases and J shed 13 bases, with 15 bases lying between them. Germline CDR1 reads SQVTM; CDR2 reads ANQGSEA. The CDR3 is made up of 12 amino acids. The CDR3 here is CSVQVAGSPLHF. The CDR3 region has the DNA TGCAGCGTTCAGGTGGCTGGGTCTCCCCTCCACTTT.

CDR3 amino acids: CASSPGTGRNTEAFF. The CDR3 DNA reads as TGTGCCAGTAGTCCCGGGACAGGGAGGAACACTGAAGCTTTCTTT. The chain joins TRBV19 to TRBJ1-1; 9 bases fit TRBD1. The V gene's germline CDR1 is LNHDA and CDR2 SQIVND (reference sequence). After removal of 5 bases from V and 1 base from J, the junction contained 5 bases not matched to a gene. This CDR3 is 15 amino acids long.

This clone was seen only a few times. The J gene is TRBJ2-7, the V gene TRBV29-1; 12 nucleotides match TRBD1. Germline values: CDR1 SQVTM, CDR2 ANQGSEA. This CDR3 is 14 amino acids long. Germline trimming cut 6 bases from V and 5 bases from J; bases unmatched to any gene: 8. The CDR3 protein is CSVGTGGVRNEQYF. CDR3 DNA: TGCAGCGTGGGGACAGGGGGCGTTAGGAACGAGCAGTACTTC.

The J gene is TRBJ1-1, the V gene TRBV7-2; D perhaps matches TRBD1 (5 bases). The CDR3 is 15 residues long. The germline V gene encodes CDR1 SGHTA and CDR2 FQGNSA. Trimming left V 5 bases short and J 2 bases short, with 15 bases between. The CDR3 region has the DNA TGTGCCAGCAGCCCCCGTTTCAGGGCAAACACTGAAGCTTTCTTT. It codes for CASSPRFRANTEAFF.

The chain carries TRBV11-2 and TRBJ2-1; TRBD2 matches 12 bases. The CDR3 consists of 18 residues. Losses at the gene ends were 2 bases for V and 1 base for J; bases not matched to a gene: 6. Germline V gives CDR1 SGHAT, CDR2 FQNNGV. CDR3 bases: TGTGCCAGCAGCTTAATGGCTAGCGGGAGGGGTTCCTACAATGAGCAGTTCTTC. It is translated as CASSLMASGRGSYNEQFF.